This T cell receptor (beta chain) was retrieved from a study of blood T cell repertoires in COVID-19. Study context: COVID-19 samples, acute and convalescent, were from the United States, Italy and Spain.

Per the original methods: Estimates of nucleated cell counts were drawn from the amplification of reference gene primers. Assay: immunoSEQ multiplex PCR; the TCRdb copy retains only in-frame clones and omits some. V, J and clone size derive from that table, while D and trimming were established from the DNA sequence. The repertoire consists of more than 350,000 clones, with about 88% occurring once and the leading ten covering approximately 1.5%. Per the germline V gene, CDR1 is KGHSH and CDR2 is LQKENI. This CDR3 contains 13 residues. Trimming pared 3 bases from V and 3 bases from J, leaving 8 bases between.

The sample comprised PBMCs or T cells enriched from blood (not recorded which). This clonotype was sampled from a woman aged 18-30 years who had been exposed to COVID-19. The chain combines TRBV18 with TRBJ2-5, with D uncertain. CDR3 sequence: CASSPGSEETQYF. The CDR3 DNA follows: TGTGCCAGCTCACCCGGGTCGGAAGAGACCCAGTACTTC.